The 5 T cell receptor beta chains reported below all come from one sample, sequenced in a study of shared clonotypes between healthy human individuals. Profiling relied on immunoSEQ multiplex PCR, and the TCRdb table lists in-frame clones only, not all of them. Here the sample spans about 500,000 clones, 77% being singletons. Sequencing input: PBMCs. These receptor sequences come from a woman aged 35 to 49 in good health. Some clones in this sample may be carry-over from other donors' samples.

The chain recombines TRBV9 with TRBJ2-5, with D unclear. Germline values: CDR1 SGDLS, CDR2 YYNGEE. Trimming removed 1 base from V and 1 base from J, with 8 bases in between. CDR3 size: 14 residues. The CDR3 DNA sequence: TGTGCCAGCAGCGTAACCGGCACCCAAGAGACCCAGTACTTC. Its protein is CASSVTGTQETQYF.

This clone was seen a handful of times. The gene calls are TRBV6-1 and TRBJ2-5; no firm D call. Trimming removed 1 base at V and 7 bases at J, with 4 bases between. Looked up from germline, CDR1 is MNHNS and CDR2 is SASEGT. This CDR3 comprises 11 residues. The CDR3 reads CASSEDGTQYF. The CDR3 region has the DNA TGTGCCAGCAGTGAAGATGGGACCCAGTACTTC.

This clone was picked up a small number of times. The V gene is TRBV30, the J gene TRBJ1-1, with D uncertain. The CDR3 runs to 11 residues. Trimming left V 2 bases short and J 7 bases short, with 8 bases between. Germline lookup yields CDR1 GTSNPN and CDR2 SVGIG (reference sequence). DNA for the CDR3: TGTGCCTGGAGTCTCTATAATGAAGCTTTCTTT. As protein: CAWSLYNEAFF.

J is TRBJ1-2 and V is TRBV25-1; tentative D call: TRBD1 (5 bases). From germline, CDR1 is MGHDK and CDR2 SYGVNS. This CDR3 has 12 residues. Trimming took 8 bases from V and 5 from J, leaving 12 bases between them. The CDR3 nucleotides are TGTGCCAGCGTCGGGGACCCATATGGCTACACCTTC. Translation gives CASVGDPYGYTF.

In its sample, this clone was seen a few times. The chain couples TRBV2 to TRBJ1-5; no clear D gene. V was trimmed by 2 bases and J by 4 bases, leaving 12 bases between them. The CDR3 extends over 15 amino acids. Germline CDR1 and CDR2: SNHLY and FYNNEI. In DNA, the CDR3 is TGTGCCAGCAGTGAACTGCGCGGCCTGAATCAGCCCCAGCATTTT. Encoded protein: CASSELRGLNQPQHF. Variable domain in full (rest from reference TRBV2 and TRBJ1-5): EPEVTQTPSHQVTQMGQEVILRCVPISNHLYFYWYRQILGQKVEFLVSFYNNEISEKSEIFDDQFSVERPDGSNFTLKIRSTKLEDSAMYFCASSELRGLNQPQHFGDGTRLSIL.